This TCR beta chain was identified during a study of T-cell memory formation after mild COVID-19. General study results and limits: Among clones contracting day 15 to 85, CD4/CD8 was balanced, whereas later expanders leaned CD4+. The pre-infection memory compartment contained some responding clones, suggesting cross-reactive memory joined. Confirmation of SARS-CoV-2 specificity was lacking for second-wave clones peaking day 37.

Comments on this clonotype: Its specificity is not known.

TCRdb passed the 5' RACE reads through MiXCR, listing each CDR3 protein once. Of about 560,000 distinct CDR3 sequences listed, less than 25% were seen once; the top ten hold around 8.4%. Trimming shortened V by 4 bases and J by 4 bases, and 7 bases separated the two germline ends. This CDR3 is built from 14 residues. Per the germline V gene, CDR1 is KGHDR and CDR2 is SFDVKD. The V and J genes are TRBV24-1 and TRBJ2-6, with TRBD2 as a possible D gene (5 bases). The specimen sequenced was PBMCs or a T cell subset sorted from them (not recorded which). This sequence was found in an adult woman who had mild COVID-19 (a few samples of this study predate the infection). Cell type and time point are not known. The CDR3 sequence: CATSERVGANVLTF. The CDR3 DNA reads TGTGCCACCAGTGAGAGGGTCGGGGCCAACGTCCTGACTTTC.